This T cell receptor beta chain was identified during a study of T cell responses to AZD1222 COVID-19 vaccine. Study results and caveats: Donor demographics were predominantly white British with a female majority; clonal diversity may be underestimated. Repertoires were obtained only post-peak T cell response. Reportedly, nearly half the spike-specific TCRs target unmutated variant regions. Seropositive at baseline were only a handful of AZD1222 recipients.

Points on this clone: No antigen is known for it.

Trimming at V came to 4 bases and at J to 9 bases, leaving 12 bases not matched to a gene. The CDR3 covers 15 residues. Germline V lookup: CDR1 MDHEN, CDR2 SYDVKM. TCRdb's table, derived via immunoSEQ multiplex PCR, lists solely in-frame clones and lacks some. The table has around 140,000 clones, about 92% seen once. The starting material was peripheral blood, obtained after recovery from COVID-19. The J gene is TRBJ1-3, the V gene TRBV28; 7 bases match TRBD1. This clonotype was sampled from an adult who had recovered from COVID-19. CDR3 sequence (DNA): TGTGCCAGCAGTTCCGGACAGGACCCGTGGAGCACCATATATTTT. This gives the protein CASSSGQDPWSTIYF.